This T cell receptor beta chain was captured in a study of T cell repertoires in cytomegalovirus infection. For the study at large: CMV infection and matching HLA type were both indicated by public TCR beta signatures. General study findings and limits: There were HLA-C-restricted CMV-specific TCR beta clonotypes dominating the ex vivo response. CMV carriers having the relevant HLA were flagged by cumulative public TCR beta family frequency.

MiXCR was run by TCRdb on the reads, yielding one entry per CDR3 protein. The top ten hold 74% of the sample, which has roughly 100,000 distinct CDR3 sequences, under 50% seen once. This clonotype appeared a few times. Its antigen is unknown. The source material was CD8+ T cells from cultured PBMCs, sampled from culture after CMV antigen stimulation. The TCR was taken from a human donor in good health (CMV status not recorded). Some clones in this sample may be carry-over from other donors' samples.

The CDR3 loop is CASSIIGGIYGYTF. Here the CDR3 DNA reads TGTGCCAGTAGTATTATAGGGGGCATCTATGGCTACACCTTC. J is TRBJ1-2 and V is TRBV19; 7 bases match TRBD1. Germline-derived CDR1 and CDR2 are LNHDA and SQIVND (reference sequence). The CDR3 has 14 amino acids. With 3 bases clipped from V and 4 bases from J, the junction kept 5 bases outside the gene matches.